Below are 6 T cell receptor beta chains sequenced from a single sample in a study of T cell changes during pregnancy in multiple sclerosis. Clones were read by immunoSEQ multiplex PCR, and TCRdb kept only the in-frame ones, dropping some. The table lists some 100,000 clones, roughly nine tenths of them singletons, with approximately 1.2% in the top ten. The sample consisted of peripheral blood, taken in the second trimester of pregnancy. The receptors stem from a female donor with multiple sclerosis, enrolled in a pregnancy study.

The chain couples TRBV27 to TRBJ1-1; tentative D call: TRBD1 (6 bases). In germline, CDR1 is MNHEY, CDR2 SMNVEV (reference sequence). V dropped 4 bases and J dropped 12 bases, with 18 bases sitting between them. The CDR3 is made up of 13 amino acids. The CDR3 DNA is TGTGCCAGCAGTTACCGGGACACGACGGGAACTTTCTTT. This gives the protein CASSYRDTTGTFF.

The chain links TRBV4-1 to TRBJ2-1; 14 positions agree with TRBD2. This CDR3 contains 21 residues. CDR1 and CDR2 (germline): MGHRA, YSYEKL. With 0 bases clipped from V and 7 bases from J, the junction kept 17 bases outside the gene matches. The DNA for the CDR3 is TGCGCCAGCAGCCAAGATAAGGGCCCACGCCGGACTAGCGGGGGGAGAAATGAGCAGTTCTTC. Protein sequence: CASSQDKGPRRTSGGRNEQFF.

V and J are TRBV6-4 and TRBJ2-1; D possibly corresponds to TRBD2 (5 bases). The germline V and J ends were trimmed by 2 bases and 1 base, with 12 bases remaining between them. The CDR3 has 16 amino acids. CDR1 is MRHNA, CDR2 SNTAGT, per germline. As DNA, the CDR3 is TGTGCCAGCAGTGACAAGTTCGGGATATCCTACAATGAGCAGTTCTTC. As protein: CASSDKFGISYNEQFF.

The chain is built from TRBV10-1 and TRBJ2-7, with TRBD1 as a possible D gene (5 bases). Germline V gene data show CDR1 as WNHNN and CDR2 as SYGVQD (reference sequence). The CDR3 totals 15 residues. Trimming stripped 2 bases from V and 2 bases from J, with 13 bases between. The CDR3 DNA sequence: TGCGCCAGCAGTGAGCTTACAGGCCCTACCTACGAGCAGTACTTC. Translated, it gives CASSELTGPTYEQYF.

V and J are TRBV13 and TRBJ2-7, with TRBD1 matching over 7 bases. This CDR3 region has 14 residues. V shed 3 bases and J 1 base; nucleotides not matched to a gene: 3. Germline CDR1 PRHDT, CDR2 FYEKMQ (reference sequence). CDR3 protein: CASSFPGQSYEQYF. As DNA, the CDR3 is TGTGCCAGCAGCTTCCCGGGACAGTCCTACGAGCAGTACTTC.

The chain links TRBV6-1 to TRBJ1-3, with 7 bases aligning to TRBD1. CDR1 is MNHNS, CDR2 SASEGT, per germline. The CDR3 spans 14 residues. Losses at the gene ends were 6 bases for V and 3 bases for J; bases not matched to a gene: 5. In DNA form, the CDR3 reads TGTGCCAGCAGACCAGGGGGATATGGAAACACCATATATTTT. Protein: CASRPGGYGNTIYF.